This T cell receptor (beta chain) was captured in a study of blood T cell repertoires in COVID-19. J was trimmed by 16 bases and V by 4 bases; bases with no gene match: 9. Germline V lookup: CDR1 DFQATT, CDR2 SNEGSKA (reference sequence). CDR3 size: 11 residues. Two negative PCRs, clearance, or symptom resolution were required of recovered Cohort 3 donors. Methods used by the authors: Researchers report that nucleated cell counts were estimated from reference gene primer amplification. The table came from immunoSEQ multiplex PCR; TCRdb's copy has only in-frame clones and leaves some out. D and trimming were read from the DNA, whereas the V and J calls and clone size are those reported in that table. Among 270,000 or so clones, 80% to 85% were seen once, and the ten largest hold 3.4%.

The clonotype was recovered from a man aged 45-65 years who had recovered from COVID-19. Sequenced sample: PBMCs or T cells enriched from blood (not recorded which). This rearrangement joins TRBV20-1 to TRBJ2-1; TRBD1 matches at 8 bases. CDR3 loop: CSATLWTGFFF. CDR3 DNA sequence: TGCAGTGCTACCCTCTGGACAGGGTTTTTCTTC.